These 15 T cell receptor beta chains were all obtained from the same sample, sequenced in a study of blood T cell repertoires in COVID-19. TCRdb's table, derived via immunoSEQ multiplex PCR, lists solely in-frame clones and lacks some. The table has tens of thousands of clones, 87% seen once. Sequenced input: peripheral blood. The receptors stem from a woman between 50 and 59 years old with active or convalescent COVID-19.

This rearrangement joins TRBV18 to TRBJ2-5; no firm D call. Looked up from germline, CDR1 is KGHSH and CDR2 is LQKENI. V was clipped by 4 bases and J by 1 base, with 7 bases between them. This CDR3 has 13 amino acids. The CDR3 region is CASSLGLQETQYF. CDR3 coding DNA: TGTGCCAGCTCACTGGGCCTCCAAGAGACCCAGTACTTC.

The gene calls are TRBV5-6 and TRBJ1-1, with a possible D match to TRBD1 (6 bases). Germline CDR1 is SGHDT and CDR2 is YYEEEE. This CDR3 is 14 amino acids long. The V end was cut by 2 bases, the J end by 1 base, with 9 bases between. The CDR3 region is CASSFGRGNTEAFF. CDR3 in DNA: TGTGCCAGCAGCTTCGGCAGGGGGAACACTGAAGCTTTCTTT.

The CDR3 coding sequence is TGTGCCACCAGCGGAGCCGTGGGGGGTGATTCACCCCTCCACTTT. It is translated as CATSGAVGGDSPLHF. The chain couples TRBV15 to TRBJ1-6; TRBD1 might be the D (5 bases). The CDR3 totals 15 residues. In germline, CDR1 is LNHNV, CDR2 YYDKDF (reference sequence). The V gene lost 5 bases and the J gene lost 8 bases, with 16 bases spanning the gap.

This clone has just one count. This chain's CDR3 is CASSEGSALKETQYF. CDR3 bases: TGTGCCAGCAGTGAAGGGAGTGCCCTAAAAGAGACCCAGTACTTC. This chain joins TRBV25-1 and TRBJ2-5; D might be TRBD2 (5 bases). Germline CDR1 reads MGHDK; CDR2 reads SYGVNS. With 2 bases removed from V and 3 bases from J, the gap between germline ends came to 13 bases. This CDR3 is built from 15 residues. The complete variable domain, with remaining parts taken from reference TRBV25-1 and TRBJ2-5, reads EADIYQTPRYLVIGTGKKITLECSQTMGHDKMYWYQQDPGMELHLIHYSYGVNSTEKGDLSSESTVSRIRTEHFPLTLESARPSHTSQYLCASSEGSALKETQYFGPGTRLLVL.

Worth noting for this clone: Distinct nucleotide sequences in the sample also encode this CDR3. The gene calls are TRBV12-3 or TRBV12-4 and TRBJ1-1; 8 bases map to TRBD1. V shed 6 bases and J 3 bases; nucleotides not matched to a gene: 3. The length of the CDR3 is 13 residues. The DNA of the CDR3 is TGTGCCAGCAGCGGACAGGGAGACACTGAAGCTTTCTTT. It encodes CASSGQGDTEAFF.

This chain uses TRBV18 with TRBJ1-2, with 9 positions matching TRBD1. V trimming: 8 bases; J trimming: 2 bases; junction bases outside the gene matches: 6. The germline CDR1 and CDR2 sequences are KGHSH and LQKENI. The CDR3 is 14 residues long. The CDR3 DNA reads TGTGCCAGCACCACCGGGACAGGGAACTATGGCTACACCTTC. Its protein product is CASTTGTGNYGYTF.

The genes are TRBV5-1 and TRBJ2-2; D possibly corresponds to TRBD1 (8 bases). Per the germline V gene, CDR1 is SGHRS and CDR2 is YFSETQ. This CDR3 contains 15 residues. Trimming took off 6 bases at V and 7 bases at J, with 19 bases between the two ends. CDR3 nucleotides: TGCGCCAGCACCTCTATACAGGGGGGGAACGGGGAGCTGTTTTTT. Amino acids: CASTSIQGGNGELFF.

This sequence joins TRBV6-1 and TRBJ2-5; 8 bases fit TRBD1. V lost 2 bases, J lost 5 bases, and 10 bases stayed unmatched. Germline V gene data show CDR1 as MNHNS and CDR2 as SASEGT. The CDR3 totals 16 residues. The CDR3 coding sequence is TGTGCCAGCAGTGAAAGGCGGACAGGGTTCCGGGAGACCCAGTACTTC. Translation: CASSERRTGFRETQYF.

V is TRBV9 and J is TRBJ1-1; 7 bases agree with TRBD1. The V gene end was trimmed by 2 bases and the J gene end by 1 base; junction bases not matched to a gene: 5. The germline gives CDR1 SGDLS, CDR2 YYNGEE. The CDR3 covers 15 residues. The DNA for the CDR3 is TGTGCCAGCAGCGTCGGGACAGCTTGGAACACTGAAGCTTTCTTT. Its protein is CASSVGTAWNTEAFF.

The V call is TRBV11-3, the J call TRBJ2-3; 8 bases align to TRBD2. The junction had 6 bases not matched to a gene; V was cut back by 5 bases and J by 2 bases. Germline values: CDR1 SGHNT, CDR2 YENEEA. The CDR3 length is 15 residues. The CDR3 DNA follows: TGTGCCAGCAGCCCGGGGGGGGGCCTCACAGATACGCAGTATTTT. Translating gives CASSPGGGLTDTQYF.

CDR3 bases: TGCAGTGTTTCAGTCTCATACGGGGAGCTGTTTTTT. It is translated as CSVSVSYGELFF. The chain is built from TRBV29-1 and TRBJ2-2, with D unclear. The CDR3 has 12 amino acids. Germline assignment: CDR1 SQVTM and CDR2 ANQGSEA.

The chain couples TRBV27 to TRBJ1-1; D is undetermined. This CDR3 spans 13 amino acids. Germline CDR1 MNHEY, CDR2 SMNVEV (reference sequence). Trimming removed 4 bases at V and 5 bases at J, with 11 bases between. CDR3: CASSYGRGTEAFF. The CDR3 DNA sequence: TGTGCCAGCAGTTACGGGCGAGGGACTGAAGCTTTCTTT.

The rearrangement links TRBV19 to TRBJ2-5, with 8 bases that match TRBD2. The CDR3 runs to 14 residues. J was trimmed by 1 base and V by 5 bases; bases with no gene match: 3. Germline V gene data show CDR1 as LNHDA and CDR2 as SQIVND (reference sequence). CDR3 sequence reads: CASSPGLAQETQYF. DNA of the CDR3: TGTGCCAGTAGTCCCGGACTAGCCCAAGAGACCCAGTACTTC.

CDR3 nucleotide sequence: TGTGCCAGCAGCCGACTGCGGGGGGGCCTCGGGGAGACCCAGTACTTC. This gives the protein CASSRLRGGLGETQYF. The V call is TRBV14, the J call TRBJ2-5; TRBD2 matches 9 bases. The CDR3 contains 16 residues. With V trimmed by 4 bases and J by 5 bases, 11 bases remained unmatched. The V gene's germline CDR1 is SGHDN and CDR2 FVKESK.

The V gene is TRBV27, the J gene TRBJ2-5, with TRBD1 identical over 8 bases. The J segment lost 1 base and the V segment lost 5 bases, leaving 6 bases of the junction unmatched. Germline V lookup: CDR1 MNHEY, CDR2 SMNVEV (reference sequence). The CDR3 is made up of 15 amino acids. For the CDR3, the DNA is TGTGCCAGCAGTACCCGACAGGGGATCCAAGAGACCCAGTACTTC. It translates to CASSTRQGIQETQYF.